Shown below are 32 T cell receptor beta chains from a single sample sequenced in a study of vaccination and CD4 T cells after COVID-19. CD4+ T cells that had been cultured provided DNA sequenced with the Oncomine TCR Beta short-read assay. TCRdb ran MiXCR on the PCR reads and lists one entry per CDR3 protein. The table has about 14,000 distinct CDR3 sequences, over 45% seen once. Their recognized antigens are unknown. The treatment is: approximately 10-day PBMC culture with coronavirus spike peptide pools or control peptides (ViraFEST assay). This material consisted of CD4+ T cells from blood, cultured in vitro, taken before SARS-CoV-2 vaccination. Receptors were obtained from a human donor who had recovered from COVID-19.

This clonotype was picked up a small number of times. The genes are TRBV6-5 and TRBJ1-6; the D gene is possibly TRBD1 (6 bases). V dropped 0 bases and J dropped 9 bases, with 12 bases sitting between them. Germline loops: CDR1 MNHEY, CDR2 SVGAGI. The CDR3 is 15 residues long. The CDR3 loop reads CASSYSTGGGSPLHF. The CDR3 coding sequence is TGTGCCAGCAGTTACTCGACTGGGGGCGGTTCACCCCTCCACTTT.

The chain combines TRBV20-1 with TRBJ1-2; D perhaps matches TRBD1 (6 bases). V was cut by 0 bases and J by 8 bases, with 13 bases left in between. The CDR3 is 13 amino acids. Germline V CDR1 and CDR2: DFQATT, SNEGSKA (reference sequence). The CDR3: CSAREGGSRGYTF. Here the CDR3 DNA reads TGCAGTGCTAGAGAAGGGGGGAGCCGGGGCTACACCTTC.

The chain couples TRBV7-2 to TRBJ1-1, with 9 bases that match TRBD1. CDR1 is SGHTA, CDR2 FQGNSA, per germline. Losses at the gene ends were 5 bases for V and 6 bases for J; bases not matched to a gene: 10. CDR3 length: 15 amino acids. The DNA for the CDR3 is TGTGCCAGCAGCGCCCACAGGGGGCAAGGGGCTGAAGCTTTCTTT. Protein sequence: CASSAHRGQGAEAFF.

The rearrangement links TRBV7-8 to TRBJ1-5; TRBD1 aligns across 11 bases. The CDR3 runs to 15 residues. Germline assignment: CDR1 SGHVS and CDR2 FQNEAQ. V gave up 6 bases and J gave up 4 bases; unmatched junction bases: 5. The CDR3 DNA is TGTGCCAGCAGTTTGGGACAGGGGGTAAATCAGCCCCAGCATTTT. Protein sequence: CASSLGQGVNQPQHF.

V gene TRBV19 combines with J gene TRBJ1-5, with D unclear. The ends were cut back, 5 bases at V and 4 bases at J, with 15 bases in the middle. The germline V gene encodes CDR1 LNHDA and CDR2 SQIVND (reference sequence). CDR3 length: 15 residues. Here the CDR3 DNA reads TGTGCCAGTAGTTCCGAAGATTGGGGTAATCAGCCCCAGCATTTT. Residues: CASSSEDWGNQPQHF.

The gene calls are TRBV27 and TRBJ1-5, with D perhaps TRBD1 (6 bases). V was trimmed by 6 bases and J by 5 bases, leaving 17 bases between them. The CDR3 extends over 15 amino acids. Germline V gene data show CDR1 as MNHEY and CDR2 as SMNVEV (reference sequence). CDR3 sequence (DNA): TGTGCCAGCAGCCCTGGAGGACAGTTTTATCAGCCCCAGCATTTT. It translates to CASSPGGQFYQPQHF.

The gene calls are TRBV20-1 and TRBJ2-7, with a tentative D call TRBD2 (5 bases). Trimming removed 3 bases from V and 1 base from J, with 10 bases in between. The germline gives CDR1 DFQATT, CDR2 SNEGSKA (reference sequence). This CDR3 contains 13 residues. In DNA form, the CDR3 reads TGCAGTGCTAGCAGGTCGGGATCCTACGAGCAGTACTTC. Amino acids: CSASRSGSYEQYF.

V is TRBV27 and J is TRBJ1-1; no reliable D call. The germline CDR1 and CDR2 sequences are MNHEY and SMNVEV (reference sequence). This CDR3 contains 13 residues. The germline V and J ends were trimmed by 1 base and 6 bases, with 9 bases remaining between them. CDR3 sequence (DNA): TGTGCCAGCAGTTTATGGGGTGCGGCTGAAGCTTTCTTT. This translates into CASSLWGAAEAFF.

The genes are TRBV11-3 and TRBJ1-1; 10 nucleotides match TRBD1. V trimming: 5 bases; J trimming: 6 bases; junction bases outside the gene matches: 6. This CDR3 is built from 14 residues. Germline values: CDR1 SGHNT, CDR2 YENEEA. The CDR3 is CASSRETGGPEAFF. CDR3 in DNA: TGTGCCAGCAGCCGCGAGACAGGGGGCCCTGAAGCTTTCTTT.

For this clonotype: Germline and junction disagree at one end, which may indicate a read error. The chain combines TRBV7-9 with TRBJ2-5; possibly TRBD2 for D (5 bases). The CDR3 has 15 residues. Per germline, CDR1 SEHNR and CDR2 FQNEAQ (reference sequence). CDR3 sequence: CASTLTGVMGETQYF. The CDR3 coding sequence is TGTGCCAGCACCTTAACCGGGGTTATGGGAGAGACCCAGTACTTC.

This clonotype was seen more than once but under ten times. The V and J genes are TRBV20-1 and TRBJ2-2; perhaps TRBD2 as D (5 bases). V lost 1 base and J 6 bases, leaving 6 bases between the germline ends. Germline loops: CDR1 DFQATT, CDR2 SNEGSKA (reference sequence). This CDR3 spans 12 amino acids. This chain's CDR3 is CSARVEAGELFF. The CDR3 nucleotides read TGCAGTGCTAGAGTGGAGGCCGGGGAGCTGTTTTTT.

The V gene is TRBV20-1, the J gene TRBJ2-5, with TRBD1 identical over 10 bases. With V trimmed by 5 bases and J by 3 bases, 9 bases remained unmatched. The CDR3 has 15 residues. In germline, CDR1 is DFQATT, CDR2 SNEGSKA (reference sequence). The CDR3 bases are TGCAGTGCTGGAAAGACAGGGGGCGCGGAAGAGACCCAGTACTTC. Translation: CSAGKTGGAEETQYF.

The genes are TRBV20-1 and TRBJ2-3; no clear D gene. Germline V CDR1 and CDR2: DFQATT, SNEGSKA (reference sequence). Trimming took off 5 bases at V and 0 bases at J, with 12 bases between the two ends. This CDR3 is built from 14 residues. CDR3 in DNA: TGCAGTGCTCCCCCCTCGGGCAGCACAGATACGCAGTATTTT. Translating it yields CSAPPSGSTDTQYF.

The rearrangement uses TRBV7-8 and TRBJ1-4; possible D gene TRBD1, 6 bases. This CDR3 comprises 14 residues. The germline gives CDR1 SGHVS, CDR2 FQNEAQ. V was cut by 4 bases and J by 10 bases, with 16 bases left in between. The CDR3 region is CASSWGLGVGKLFF. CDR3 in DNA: TGTGCCAGCAGCTGGGGGCTGGGGGTCGGAAAACTGTTTTTT. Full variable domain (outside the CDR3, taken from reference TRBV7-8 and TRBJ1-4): GAGVSQSPRYKVAKRGQDVALRCDPISGHVSLFWYQQALGQGPEFLTYFQNEAQLDKSGLPSDRFFAERPEGSVSTLKIQRTQQEDSAVYLCASSWGLGVGKLFFGSGTQLSVL.

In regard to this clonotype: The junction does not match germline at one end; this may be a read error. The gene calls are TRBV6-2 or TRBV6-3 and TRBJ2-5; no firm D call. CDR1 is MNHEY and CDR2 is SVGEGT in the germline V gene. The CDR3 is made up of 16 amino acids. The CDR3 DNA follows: TGTGCCAGCACTTACCAAGGACCAGACGGTCCAGAGACCCAGTACTTC. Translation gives CASTYQGPDGPETQYF.

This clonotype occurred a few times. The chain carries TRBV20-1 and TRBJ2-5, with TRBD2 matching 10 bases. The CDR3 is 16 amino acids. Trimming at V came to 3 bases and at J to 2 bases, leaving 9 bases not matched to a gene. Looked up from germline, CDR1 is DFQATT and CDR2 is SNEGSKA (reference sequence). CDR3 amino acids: CSASVASGGSQETQYF. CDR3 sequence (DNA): TGCAGTGCTAGTGTGGCTAGCGGGGGATCTCAAGAGACCCAGTACTTC.

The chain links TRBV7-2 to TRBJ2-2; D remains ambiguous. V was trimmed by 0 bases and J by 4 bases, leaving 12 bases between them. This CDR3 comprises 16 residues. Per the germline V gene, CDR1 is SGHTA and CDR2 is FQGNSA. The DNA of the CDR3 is TGTGCCAGCAGCTTAGCCACAGCACTAAGCACCGGGGAGCTGTTTTTT. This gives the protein CASSLATALSTGELFF.

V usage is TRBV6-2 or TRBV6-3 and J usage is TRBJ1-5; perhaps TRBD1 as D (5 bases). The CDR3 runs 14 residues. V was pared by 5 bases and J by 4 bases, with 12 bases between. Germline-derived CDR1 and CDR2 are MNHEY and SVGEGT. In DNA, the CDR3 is TGTGCCAGCAGTCCGAGCCACAGGAATCAGCCCCAGCATTTT. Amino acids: CASSPSHRNQPQHF.

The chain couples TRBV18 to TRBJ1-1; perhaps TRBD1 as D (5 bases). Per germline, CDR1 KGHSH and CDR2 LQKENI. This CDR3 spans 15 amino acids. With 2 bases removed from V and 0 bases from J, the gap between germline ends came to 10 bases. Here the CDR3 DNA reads TGTGCCAGCTCACCATCTAAACAGGTGAACACTGAAGCTTTCTTT. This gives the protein CASSPSKQVNTEAFF.

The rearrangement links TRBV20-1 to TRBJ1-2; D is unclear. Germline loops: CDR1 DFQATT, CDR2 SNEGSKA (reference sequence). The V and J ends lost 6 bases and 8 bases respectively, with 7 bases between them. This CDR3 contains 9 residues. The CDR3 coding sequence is TGCAGTGCGCGGATCGGCTACACCTTC. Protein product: CSARIGYTF.

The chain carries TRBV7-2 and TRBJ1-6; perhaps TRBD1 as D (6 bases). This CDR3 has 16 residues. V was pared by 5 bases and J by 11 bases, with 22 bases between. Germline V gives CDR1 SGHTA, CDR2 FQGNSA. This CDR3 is CASSVRGATYPAPLHF. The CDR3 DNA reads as TGTGCCAGCAGCGTTCGGGGGGCCACTTACCCCGCACCCCTCCACTTT.

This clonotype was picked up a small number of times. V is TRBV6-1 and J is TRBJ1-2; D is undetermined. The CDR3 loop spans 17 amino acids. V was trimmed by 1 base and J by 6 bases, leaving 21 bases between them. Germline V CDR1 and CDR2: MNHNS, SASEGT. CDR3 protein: CASSEGVGVRRNDGYTF. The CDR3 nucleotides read TGTGCCAGCAGTGAAGGGGTCGGGGTGCGTAGGAATGATGGCTACACCTTC.

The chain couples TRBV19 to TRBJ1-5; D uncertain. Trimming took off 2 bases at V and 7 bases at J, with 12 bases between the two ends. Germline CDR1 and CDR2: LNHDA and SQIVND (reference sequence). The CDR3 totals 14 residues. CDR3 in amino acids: CASSIWQVSQPQHF. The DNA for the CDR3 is TGTGCCAGTAGTATATGGCAGGTGAGCCAGCCCCAGCATTTT.

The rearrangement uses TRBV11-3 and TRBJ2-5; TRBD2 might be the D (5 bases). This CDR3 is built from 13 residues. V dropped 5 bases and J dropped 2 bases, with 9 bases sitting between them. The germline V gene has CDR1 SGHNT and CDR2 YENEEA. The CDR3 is CASSPTGQETQYF. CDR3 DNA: TGTGCCAGCAGCCCGACGGGACAAGAGACCCAGTACTTC.

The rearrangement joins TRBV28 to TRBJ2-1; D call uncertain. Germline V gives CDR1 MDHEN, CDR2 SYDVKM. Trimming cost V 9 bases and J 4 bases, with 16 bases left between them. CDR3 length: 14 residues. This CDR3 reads CASLEGPSYNEQFF. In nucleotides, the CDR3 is TGTGCCAGTCTAGAAGGTCCCTCTTACAATGAGCAGTTCTTC.

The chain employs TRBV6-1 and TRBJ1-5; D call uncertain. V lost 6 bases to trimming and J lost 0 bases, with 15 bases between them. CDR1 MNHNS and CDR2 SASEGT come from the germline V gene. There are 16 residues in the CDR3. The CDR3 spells CASSGNPRNSNQPQHF. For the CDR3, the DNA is TGTGCCAGCAGCGGAAACCCCAGAAATAGCAATCAGCCCCAGCATTTT.

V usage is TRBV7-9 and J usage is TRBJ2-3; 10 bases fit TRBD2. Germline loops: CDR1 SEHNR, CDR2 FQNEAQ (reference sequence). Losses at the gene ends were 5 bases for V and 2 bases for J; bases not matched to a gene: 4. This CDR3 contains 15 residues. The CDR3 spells CASSPLAGDTDTQYF. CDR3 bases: TGTGCCAGCAGCCCCCTAGCGGGAGACACAGATACGCAGTATTTT.

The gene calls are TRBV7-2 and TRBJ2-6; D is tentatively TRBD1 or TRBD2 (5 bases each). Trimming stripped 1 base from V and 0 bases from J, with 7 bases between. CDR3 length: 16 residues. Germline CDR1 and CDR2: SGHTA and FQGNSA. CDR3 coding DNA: TGTGCCAGCAGCTTAGAAGGGACCTCTGGGGCCAACGTCCTGACTTTC. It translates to CASSLEGTSGANVLTF. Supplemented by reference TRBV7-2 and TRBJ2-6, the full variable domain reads GAGVSQSPSNKVTEKGKDVELRCDPISGHTALYWYRQSLGQGLEFLIYFQGNSAPDKSGLPSDRFSAERTGGSVSTLTIQRTQQEDSAVYLCASSLEGTSGANVLTFGAGSRLTVL.

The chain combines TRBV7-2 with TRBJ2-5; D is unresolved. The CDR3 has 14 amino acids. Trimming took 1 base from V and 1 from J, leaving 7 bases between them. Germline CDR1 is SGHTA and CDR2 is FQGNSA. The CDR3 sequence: CASSLGTFQETQYF. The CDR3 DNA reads TGTGCCAGCAGCTTAGGAACATTCCAAGAGACCCAGTACTTC. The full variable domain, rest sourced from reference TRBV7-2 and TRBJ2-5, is GAGVSQSPSNKVTEKGKDVELRCDPISGHTALYWYRQSLGQGLEFLIYFQGNSAPDKSGLPSDRFSAERTGGSVSTLTIQRTQQEDSAVYLCASSLGTFQETQYFGPGTRLLVL.

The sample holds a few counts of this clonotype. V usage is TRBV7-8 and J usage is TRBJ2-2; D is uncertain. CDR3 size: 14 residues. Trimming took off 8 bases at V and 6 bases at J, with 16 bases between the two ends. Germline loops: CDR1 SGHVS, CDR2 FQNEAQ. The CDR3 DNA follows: TGTGCCAGCCGAGCCGAGATCTTCCCCGGGGAGCTGTTTTTT. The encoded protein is CASRAEIFPGELFF. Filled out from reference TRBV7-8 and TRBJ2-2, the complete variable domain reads GAGVSQSPRYKVAKRGQDVALRCDPISGHVSLFWYQQALGQGPEFLTYFQNEAQLDKSGLPSDRFFAERPEGSVSTLKIQRTQQEDSAVYLCASRAEIFPGELFFGEGSRLTVL.

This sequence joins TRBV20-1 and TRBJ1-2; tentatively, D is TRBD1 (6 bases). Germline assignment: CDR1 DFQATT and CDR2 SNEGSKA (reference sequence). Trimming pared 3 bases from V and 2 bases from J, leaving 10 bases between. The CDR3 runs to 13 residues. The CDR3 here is CSARGGGNYGYTF. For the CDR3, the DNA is TGCAGTGCTAGGGGGGGCGGGAACTATGGCTACACCTTC.

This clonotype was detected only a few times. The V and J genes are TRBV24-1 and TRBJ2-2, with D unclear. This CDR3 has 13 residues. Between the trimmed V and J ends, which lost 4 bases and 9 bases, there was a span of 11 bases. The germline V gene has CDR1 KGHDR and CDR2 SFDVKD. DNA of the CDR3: TGTGCCACCAGTGAGCCGACAAGTCGGGAGCTGTTTTTT. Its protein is CATSEPTSRELFF.